This TCR beta chain was found in a study of molecular identifiers for immune sequencing clone quantification. Study-level results: Jurkat TCR RNA from one cell was spiked into one million naive cells, and it was reportedly detectable there.

J lost 6 bases, V lost 1 base, and 8 bases had no gene match. This CDR3 has 16 amino acids. Germline V gene sequence: CDR1 LGHNA, CDR2 YNFKEQ. This clonotype came up many times. Its antigen is not known. TCRdb passed the PCR reads through MiXCR, listing each CDR3 protein once. The sample contains 35,000 to 40,000 distinct CDR3 sequences, 15% to 20% of which appear only once. The chain couples TRBV4-2 to TRBJ2-7; 11 bases agree with TRBD1. Material: naive CD8+ T cells from blood, with Jurkat cell RNA spiked in. Subset reported: FACS-sorted CD8+CD4-CCR7+CD45RA+ naive T cells. The sequence came from a human donor in good health. Some libraries in this study had Jurkat cell RNA spiked in. CDR3 sequence reads: CASSQGPGQGVFEQYF. DNA for the CDR3: TGTGCCAGCAGCCAAGGGCCGGGACAGGGGGTATTCGAGCAGTACTTC.